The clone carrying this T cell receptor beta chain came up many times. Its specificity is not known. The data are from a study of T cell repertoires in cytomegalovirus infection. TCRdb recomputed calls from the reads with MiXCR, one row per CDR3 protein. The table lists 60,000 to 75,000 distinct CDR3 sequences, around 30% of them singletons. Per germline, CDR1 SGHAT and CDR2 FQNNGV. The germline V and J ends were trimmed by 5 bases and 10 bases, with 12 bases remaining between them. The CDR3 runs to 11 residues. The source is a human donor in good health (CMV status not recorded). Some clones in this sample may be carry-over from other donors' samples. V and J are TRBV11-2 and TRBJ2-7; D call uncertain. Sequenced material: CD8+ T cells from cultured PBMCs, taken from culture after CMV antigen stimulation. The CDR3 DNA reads TGTGCCAGCAGCGAGGCTGGGATTCAGTACTTC. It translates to CASSEAGIQYF.